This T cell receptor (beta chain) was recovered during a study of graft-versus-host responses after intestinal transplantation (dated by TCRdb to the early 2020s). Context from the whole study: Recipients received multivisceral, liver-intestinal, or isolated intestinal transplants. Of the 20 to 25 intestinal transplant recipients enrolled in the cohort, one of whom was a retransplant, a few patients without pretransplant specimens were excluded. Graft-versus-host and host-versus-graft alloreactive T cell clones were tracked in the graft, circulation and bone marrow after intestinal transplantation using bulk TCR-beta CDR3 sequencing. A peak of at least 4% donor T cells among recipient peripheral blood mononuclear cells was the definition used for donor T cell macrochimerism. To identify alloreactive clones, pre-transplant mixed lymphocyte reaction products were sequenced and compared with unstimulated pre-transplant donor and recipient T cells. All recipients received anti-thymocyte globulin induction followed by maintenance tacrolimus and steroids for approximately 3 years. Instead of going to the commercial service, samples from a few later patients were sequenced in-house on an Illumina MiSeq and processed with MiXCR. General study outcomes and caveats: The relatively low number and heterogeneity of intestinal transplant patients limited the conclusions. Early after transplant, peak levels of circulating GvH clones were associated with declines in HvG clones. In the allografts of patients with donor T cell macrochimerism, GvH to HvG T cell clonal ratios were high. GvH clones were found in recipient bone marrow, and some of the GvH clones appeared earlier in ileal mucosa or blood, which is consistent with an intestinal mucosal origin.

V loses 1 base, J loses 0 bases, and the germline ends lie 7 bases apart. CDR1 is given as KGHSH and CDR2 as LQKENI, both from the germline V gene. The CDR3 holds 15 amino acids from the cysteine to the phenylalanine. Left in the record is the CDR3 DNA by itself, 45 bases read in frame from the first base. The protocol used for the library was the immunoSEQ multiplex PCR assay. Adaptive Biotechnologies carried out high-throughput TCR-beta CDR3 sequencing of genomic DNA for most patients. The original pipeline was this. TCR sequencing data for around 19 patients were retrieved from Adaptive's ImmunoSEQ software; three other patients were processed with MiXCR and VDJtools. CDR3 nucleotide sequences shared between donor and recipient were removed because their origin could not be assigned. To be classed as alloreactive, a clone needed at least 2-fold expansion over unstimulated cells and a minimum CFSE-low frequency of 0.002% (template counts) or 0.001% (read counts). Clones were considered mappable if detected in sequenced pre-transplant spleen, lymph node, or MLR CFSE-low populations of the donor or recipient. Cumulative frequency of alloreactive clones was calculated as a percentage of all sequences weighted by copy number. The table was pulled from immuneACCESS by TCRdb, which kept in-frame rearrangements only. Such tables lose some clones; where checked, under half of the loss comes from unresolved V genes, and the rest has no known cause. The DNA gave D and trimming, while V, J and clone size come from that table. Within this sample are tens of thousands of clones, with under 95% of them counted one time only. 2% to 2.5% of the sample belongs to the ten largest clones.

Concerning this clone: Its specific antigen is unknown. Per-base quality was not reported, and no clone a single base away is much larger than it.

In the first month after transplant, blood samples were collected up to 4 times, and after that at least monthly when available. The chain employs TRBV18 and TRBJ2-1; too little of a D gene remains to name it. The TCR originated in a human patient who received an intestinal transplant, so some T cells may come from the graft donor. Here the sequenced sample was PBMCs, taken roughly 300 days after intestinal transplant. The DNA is TGTGCCAGCTCACCACAGGAGAGCTCCTACAATGAGCAGTTCTTC. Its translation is CASSPQESSYNEQFF.